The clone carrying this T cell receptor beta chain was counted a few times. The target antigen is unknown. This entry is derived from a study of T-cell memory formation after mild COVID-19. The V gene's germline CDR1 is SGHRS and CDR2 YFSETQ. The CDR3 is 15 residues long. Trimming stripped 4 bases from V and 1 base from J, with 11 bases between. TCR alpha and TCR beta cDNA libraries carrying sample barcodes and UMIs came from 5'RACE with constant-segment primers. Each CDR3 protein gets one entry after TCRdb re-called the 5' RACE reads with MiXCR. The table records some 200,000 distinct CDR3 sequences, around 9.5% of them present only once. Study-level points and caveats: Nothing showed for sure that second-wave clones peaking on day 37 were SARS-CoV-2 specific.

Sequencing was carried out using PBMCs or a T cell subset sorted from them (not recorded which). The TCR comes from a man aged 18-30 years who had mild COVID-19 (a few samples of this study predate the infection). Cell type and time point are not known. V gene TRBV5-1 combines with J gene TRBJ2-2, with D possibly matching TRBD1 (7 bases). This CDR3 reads CASSAGQKNTGELFF. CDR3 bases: TGCGCCAGCAGCGCGGGACAGAAGAACACCGGGGAGCTGTTTTTT.